A selection of T cell receptor beta chains follows, all from one sample in a study of response to subunit inactivated influenza vaccine. MiXCR was run by TCRdb on the RT-PCR reads, yielding one entry per CDR3 protein. The sample has 450,000 to 550,000 distinct CDR3 sequences, less than 30% seen once. The input for sequencing was CD4+ T cells sorted from PBMCs, taken more than 4 days after vaccination. Receptors originate from a man aged 45-65 years who received an inactivated influenza vaccine. CDR3s include the opening cysteine and the closing phenylalanine or tryptophan. The D gene is left open where the match is weak. Not all rows give a size; the values are once, few, many and, for expanded clones, a class.

TRBJ2-7 TRBD1 . TRBV9 CASSEGTGGLQQYF TGTGCCAGCAGTGAGGGGACAGGGGGCTTACAGCAGTACTTC
TRBJ1-2 . few TRBV7-2 CASSFSQHYGYTF TGTGCCAGCAGCTTTTCGCAGCACTATGGCTACACCTTC
TRBJ1-2 . few TRBV12-3/TRBV12-4 CASSAPLRYGYTF TGTGCCAGCAGTGCCCCGTTGAGGTATGGCTACACCTTC
TRBJ1-4 . few TRBV27 CASSFGPLKEKLFF TGTGCCAGCAGTTTCGGACCGCTCAAAGAAAAACTGTTTTTT
TRBJ1-2 TRBD1 many TRBV20-1 CSATRTGNYGYTF TGCAGTGCTACCCGGACAGGGAATTATGGCTACACCTTC
TRBJ2-2 . few TRBV6-5 CASSLQFLGSGELFF TGTGCCAGCAGTCTACAATTTTTGGGTTCCGGGGAGCTGTTTTTT
TRBJ1-2 . few TRBV30 CAWSWAYGYTF TGTGCCTGGAGTTGGGCCTATGGCTACACCTTC
TRBJ1-4 . . TRBV29-1 CSVGDTFNEKLFF TGCAGCGTGGGAGACACTTTTAATGAAAAACTGTTTTTT
TRBJ2-5 . many TRBV7-2 CASSLGRDQETQYF TGTGCCAGCAGCTTGGGCCGAGACCAAGAGACCCAGTACTTC
TRBJ2-3 TRBD2 . TRBV5-1 CASSLAHLAGGADTQYF TGCGCCAGCAGCTTGGCCCATCTAGCGGGGGGGGCAGATACGCAGTATTTT
TRBJ2-7 TRBD2 many TRBV6-1 CASSSGLGRVMREQYF TGTGCCAGCAGTAGCGGACTAGGGCGGGTTATGAGGGAGCAGTACTTC
TRBJ2-5 TRBD1 few TRBV7-9 CASSLRKTGFDETQYF TGTGCCAGCAGCTTACGTAAGACAGGGTTCGACGAGACCCAGTACTTC
TRBJ1-1 TRBD1 . TRBV6-2/TRBV6-3 CASRRPGDREAEAFF TGTGCCAGCAGACGACCCGGGGACAGGGAAGCTGAAGCTTTCTTT
TRBJ2-2 . few TRBV20-1 CSATEIGELFF TGCAGTGCCACGGAGATCGGGGAGCTGTTTTTT
TRBJ1-5 TRBD1 . TRBV6-1 CASSRDRLGNQPQHF TGTGCCAGCAGTAGGGACAGGTTGGGAAATCAGCCCCAGCATTTT
TRBJ2-3 TRBD2 . TRBV4-3 CASSPGTSGGLDTQYF TGCGCCAGCAGCCCTGGGACTAGCGGGGGTTTAGATACGCAGTATTTT
TRBJ2-2 . few TRBV29-1 CSVEVVLAGELFF TGCAGCGTTGAGGTGGTTCTGGCCGGGGAGCTGTTTTTT
TRBJ1-2 . few TRBV9 CASSVTDSGGYGYTF TGTGCCAGCAGCGTAACTGACTCCGGGGGGTATGGCTACACCTTC
TRBJ2-3 TRBD1 . TRBV29-1 CSVEVGQGGDTQYF TGCAGCGTTGAAGTGGGACAGGGTGGAGATACGCAGTATTTT
TRBJ2-5 . many TRBV6-1 CASTWDRIETQYF TGTGCCAGTACTTGGGACCGAATAGAGACCCAGTACTTC
TRBJ2-7 . . TRBV18 CASRTGPDLEQYF TGTGCCAGCCGTACAGGGCCTGATTTGGAGCAGTACTTC
TRBJ2-1 . few TRBV4-1 CASSQDIRVSYNEQFF TGCGCCAGCAGCCAAGATATTAGAGTCTCCTACAATGAGCAGTTCTTC
TRBJ2-1 TRBD1 few TRBV5-1 CASSTLGQRSSYNEQFF TGCGCCAGCAGCACCTTGGGACAGCGAAGCTCCTACAATGAGCAGTTCTTC
TRBJ2-7 . many TRBV13 CASSLPRKGEPYEQYF TGTGCCAGCAGCTTACCCAGGAAGGGTGAACCCTACGAGCAGTACTTC
TRBJ2-1 . few TRBV28 CASSLMETQNNEQFF TGTGCCAGCAGTTTAATGGAGACACAGAACAATGAGCAGTTCTTC
TRBJ2-5 . few TRBV4-1 CASSQEPRVGETQYF TGCGCCAGCAGCCAAGAACCGAGGGTGGGAGAGACCCAGTACTTC
TRBJ2-1 . few TRBV5-1 CASRASDNEQFF TGCGCCAGCAGGGCTTCGGACAATGAGCAGTTCTTC
TRBJ2-1 . few TRBV7-3 CASSLTLTGVNEQFF TGTGCCAGCAGCTTAACGTTGACGGGAGTCAATGAGCAGTTCTTC
TRBJ2-2 TRBD2 . TRBV11-1 CASSSTRASGRLTGELFF TGTGCCAGCAGCTCAACTAGGGCTAGCGGTCGTCTCACCGGGGAGCTGTTTTTT
TRBJ2-1 . . TRBV11-1 CASSLVLGSHNEQFF TGTGCCAGCAGCTTAGTTCTGGGGAGCCACAATGAGCAGTTCTTC
TRBJ2-7 . few TRBV20-1 CSARVPKGGGMYEQYF TGCAGTGCTAGAGTCCCAAAAGGGGGAGGAATGTACGAGCAGTACTTC
TRBJ1-6 . few TRBV11-2 CASSLMWGGNSPLHF TGTGCCAGCAGCTTAATGTGGGGTGGTAATTCACCCCTCCACTTT
TRBJ2-7 . few TRBV12-3/TRBV12-4 CASRQTGTYEQYF TGTGCCAGCAGGCAAACAGGGACCTACGAGCAGTACTTC
TRBJ2-5 . . TRBV5-1 CASSLRGDRETQYF TGCGCCAGCAGCTTGCGTGGGGATCGAGAGACCCAGTACTTC
TRBJ1-4 . few TRBV6-6 CASPCFNEKLFF TGTGCCAGCCCTTGCTTTAATGAAAAACTGTTTTTT
TRBJ1-6 . many TRBV27 CASSQTDSLRSPLHF TGTGCCAGCAGTCAAACCGACAGTCTTAGGTCACCCCTCCACTTT
TRBJ2-1 . . TRBV18 CASSPQQGGYNEQFF TGTGCCAGCTCACCACAGCAGGGGGGCTACAATGAGCAGTTCTTC
TRBJ2-7 . few TRBV6-2/TRBV6-3 CASSSAGLLYEQYF TGTGCCAGCAGTTCGGCAGGGTTACTCTACGAGCAGTACTTC
TRBJ2-1 TRBD2 few TRBV20-1 CSPLAGGNEQFF TGCAGCCCCCTAGCGGGAGGAAATGAGCAGTTCTTC
TRBJ2-7 TRBD1 . TRBV7-2 CASSVDRGSAYEQYF TGTGCCAGCAGCGTAGACAGGGGATCTGCCTACGAGCAGTACTTC
TRBJ2-7 . . TRBV11-1 CASSLARLAPYEQYF TGTGCCAGCAGCTTAGCGCGTCTAGCGCCCTACGAGCAGTACTTC
TRBJ2-1 . . TRBV4-3 CASSQDSEGELNEQFF TGCGCCAGCAGCCAAGATAGTGAGGGAGAGTTGAATGAGCAGTTCTTC
TRBJ2-1 . few TRBV12-3/TRBV12-4 CASSLLQAGYNEQFF TGTGCCAGCAGTTTACTCCAAGCTGGTTACAATGAGCAGTTCTTC
TRBJ2-5 . . TRBV20-1 CSASTRLGARETQYF TGCAGTGCTAGTACACGACTTGGGGCCAGAGAGACCCAGTACTTC
TRBJ2-7 . . TRBV28 CASSLSTPSGNEQYF TGTGCCAGCAGTTTATCCACCCCATCTGGGAACGAGCAGTACTTC
TRBJ2-5 . . TRBV20-1 CSARQGMETQYF TGCAGTGCTCGTCAGGGGATGGAGACCCAGTACTTC
TRBJ2-1 . . TRBV4-1 CASSQALAAYNEQFF TGCGCCAGCAGCCAAGCGCTAGCCGCCTACAATGAGCAGTTCTTC
TRBJ2-3 TRBD1 . TRBV10-3 CTISSRDRDPSTDTQYF TGTACCATCAGCTCCCGGGACAGAGACCCTAGCACAGATACGCAGTATTTT
TRBJ2-3 TRBD1 . TRBV11-2 CATHLGGRGTGTDTQYF TGTGCCACCCACCTAGGGGGCAGGGGAACTGGCACAGATACGCAGTATTTT
TRBJ1-2 TRBD1 few TRBV20-1 CSASAGQINYGYTF TGCAGTGCTAGCGCGGGACAGATTAACTATGGCTACACCTTC
TRBJ1-1 . . TRBV5-1 CASSLEGAPNTEAFF TGCGCCAGCAGCTTGGAAGGGGCCCCGAACACTGAAGCTTTCTTT
TRBJ2-1 TRBD2 few TRBV7-2 CASSWRLAGAPGNEQFF TGTGCCAGCAGCTGGAGACTAGCGGGGGCCCCAGGAAATGAGCAGTTCTTC
TRBJ1-2 TRBD1 few TRBV7-9 CASSQGTAINGYTF TGTGCCAGCAGCCAAGGGACAGCAATTAATGGCTACACCTTC
TRBJ2-5 . few TRBV20-1 CSAGPLGHLQETQYF TGCAGTGCAGGACCCCTGGGACACTTACAAGAGACCCAGTACTTC
TRBJ2-3 . . TRBV12-3/TRBV12-4 CASSRTVPRGTDTQYF TGTGCCAGCAGCCGGACGGTCCCTAGGGGCACAGATACGCAGTATTTT